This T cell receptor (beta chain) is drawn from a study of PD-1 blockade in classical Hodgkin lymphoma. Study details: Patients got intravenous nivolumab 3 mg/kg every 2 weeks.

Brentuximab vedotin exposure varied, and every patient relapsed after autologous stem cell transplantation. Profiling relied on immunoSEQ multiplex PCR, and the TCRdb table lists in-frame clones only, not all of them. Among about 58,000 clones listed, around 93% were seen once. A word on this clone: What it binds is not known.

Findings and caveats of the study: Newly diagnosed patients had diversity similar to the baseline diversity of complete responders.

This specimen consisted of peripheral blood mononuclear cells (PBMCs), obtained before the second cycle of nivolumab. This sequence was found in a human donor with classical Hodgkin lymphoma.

As DNA, the CDR3 is TGTGCCAGCAGTCCCCTTCAGGGGTACGAGCAGTACTTC. Its translation: CASSPLQGYEQYF. The genes are TRBV6-1 and TRBJ2-7; the D gene is possibly TRBD1 (6 bases). V was trimmed by 5 bases and J by 4 bases, leaving 12 bases between them. The length of the CDR3 is 13 residues. The germline CDR1 and CDR2 sequences are MNHNS and SASEGT.